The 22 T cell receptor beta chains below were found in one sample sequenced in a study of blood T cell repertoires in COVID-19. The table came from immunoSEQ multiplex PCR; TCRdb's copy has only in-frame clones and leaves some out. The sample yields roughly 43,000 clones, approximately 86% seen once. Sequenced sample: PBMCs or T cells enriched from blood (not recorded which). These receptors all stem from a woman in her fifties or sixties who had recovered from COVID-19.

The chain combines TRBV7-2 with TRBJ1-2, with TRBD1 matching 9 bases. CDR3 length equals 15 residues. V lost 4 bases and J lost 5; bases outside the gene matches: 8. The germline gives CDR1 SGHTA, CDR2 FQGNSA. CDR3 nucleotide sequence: TGTGCCAGCAGCTCATCGCCCGGGACAGGGTATGGCTACACCTTC. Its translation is CASSSSPGTGYGYTF.

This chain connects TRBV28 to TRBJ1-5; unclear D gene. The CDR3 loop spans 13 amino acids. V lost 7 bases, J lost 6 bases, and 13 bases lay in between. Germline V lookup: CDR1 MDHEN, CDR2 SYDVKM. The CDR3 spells CASTSRGSQPQHF. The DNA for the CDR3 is TGTGCCAGCACCTCGCGGGGAAGTCAGCCCCAGCATTTT.

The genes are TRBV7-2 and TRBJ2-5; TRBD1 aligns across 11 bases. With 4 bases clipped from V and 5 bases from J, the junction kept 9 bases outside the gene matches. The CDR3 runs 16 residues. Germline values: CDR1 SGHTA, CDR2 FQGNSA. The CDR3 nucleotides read TGTGCCAGCAGCTCCCCGGGACAGGGGGGTAGGGAGACCCAGTACTTC. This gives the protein CASSSPGQGGRETQYF. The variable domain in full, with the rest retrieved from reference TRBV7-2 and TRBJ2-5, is GAGVSQSPSNKVTEKGKDVELRCDPISGHTALYWYRQSLGQGLEFLIYFQGNSAPDKSGLPSDRFSAERTGGSVSTLTIQRTQQEDSAVYLCASSSPGQGGRETQYFGPGTRLLVL.

The CDR3 DNA follows: TGTGCCAGCAGGGATCTAGCGTTGAGCTCCTACGAGCAGTACTTC. Its protein is CASRDLALSSYEQYF. J is TRBJ2-7 and V is TRBV6-6; weak D call: TRBD2 (6 bases). From germline, CDR1 is MNHNY and CDR2 SVGAGI (reference sequence). The V end was cut by 6 bases, the J end by 0 bases, with 15 bases between. The CDR3 runs 15 residues.

The CDR3 protein is CASSQGGSRGHQPQHF. The CDR3 nucleotides read TGCGCCAGCAGTCAAGGGGGGAGCAGGGGGCATCAGCCCCAGCATTTT. This chain links TRBV23-1 with TRBJ1-5; 8 bases are shared with TRBD1. TRBV23-1 is filed as an ORF, its function uncertain. V shed 2 bases, J shed 5 bases, and the junction held 8 bases outside the gene matches. The CDR3 covers 16 residues.

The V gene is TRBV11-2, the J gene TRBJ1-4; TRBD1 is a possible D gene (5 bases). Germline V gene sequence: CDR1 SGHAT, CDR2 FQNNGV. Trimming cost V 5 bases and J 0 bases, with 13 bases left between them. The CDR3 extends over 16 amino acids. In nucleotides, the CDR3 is TGTGCCAGCAGCCAGGGACTGCGAGCAACTAATGAAAAACTGTTTTTT. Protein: CASSQGLRATNEKLFF.

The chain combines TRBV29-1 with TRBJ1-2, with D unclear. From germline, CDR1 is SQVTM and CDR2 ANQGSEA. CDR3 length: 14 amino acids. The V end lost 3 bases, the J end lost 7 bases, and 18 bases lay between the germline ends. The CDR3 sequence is CSVEKGSEEGGYTF. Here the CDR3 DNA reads TGCAGCGTTGAGAAGGGATCGGAGGAGGGTGGCTACACCTTC.

CDR3 sequence (DNA): TGTGCCAGCACCCTCAGCGGGGGGGGCGAGCAGTTCTTC. This translates into CASTLSGGGEQFF. The rearrangement links TRBV12-3 or TRBV12-4 to TRBJ2-1; 10 bases align to TRBD2. The CDR3 extends over 13 amino acids. J gave up 10 bases and V 7 bases, and 7 bases lay outside the gene matches.

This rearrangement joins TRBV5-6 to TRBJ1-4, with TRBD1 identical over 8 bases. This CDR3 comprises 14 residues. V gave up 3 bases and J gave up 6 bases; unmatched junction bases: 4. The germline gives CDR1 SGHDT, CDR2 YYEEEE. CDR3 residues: CASSSGTGHEKLFF. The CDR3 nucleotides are TGTGCCAGCAGCTCCGGGACAGGCCATGAAAAACTGTTTTTT.

The CDR3 coding sequence is TGTGCCACCAGCCCCCAGGGCCGTCGCTCTGGGGCCAACGTCCTGACTTTC. Its protein is CATSPQGRRSGANVLTF. The chain employs TRBV15 and TRBJ2-6, with D perhaps TRBD1 (5 bases). V was clipped by 5 bases and J by 0 bases, with 14 bases between them. This CDR3 has 17 amino acids. Germline assignment: CDR1 LNHNV and CDR2 YYDKDF (reference sequence).

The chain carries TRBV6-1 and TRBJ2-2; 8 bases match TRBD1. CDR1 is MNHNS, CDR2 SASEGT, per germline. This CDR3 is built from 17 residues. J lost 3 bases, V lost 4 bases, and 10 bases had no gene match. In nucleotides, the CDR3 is TGTGCCAGCAGTGGCCCCCGGGCGACAGGGGACACCGGGGAGCTGTTTTTT. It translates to CASSGPRATGDTGELFF.

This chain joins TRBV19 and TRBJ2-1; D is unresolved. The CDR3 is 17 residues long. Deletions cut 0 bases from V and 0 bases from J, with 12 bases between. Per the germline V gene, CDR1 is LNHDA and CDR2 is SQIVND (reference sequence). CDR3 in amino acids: CASSIDSLSSSYNEQFF. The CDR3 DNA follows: TGTGCCAGTAGTATAGACTCTTTATCGAGCTCCTACAATGAGCAGTTCTTC.

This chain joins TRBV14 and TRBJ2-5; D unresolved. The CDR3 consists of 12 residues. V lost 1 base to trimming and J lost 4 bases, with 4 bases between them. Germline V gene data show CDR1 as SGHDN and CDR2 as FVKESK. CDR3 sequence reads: CASSQVRETQYF. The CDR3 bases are TGTGCCAGCAGCCAAGTTCGAGAGACCCAGTACTTC. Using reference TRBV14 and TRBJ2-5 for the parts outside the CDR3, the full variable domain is EAGVTQFPSHSVIEKGQTVTLRCDPISGHDNLYWYRRVMGKEIKFLLHFVKESKQDESGMPNNRFLAERTGGTYSTLKVQPAELEDSGVYFCASSQVRETQYFGPGTRLLVL.

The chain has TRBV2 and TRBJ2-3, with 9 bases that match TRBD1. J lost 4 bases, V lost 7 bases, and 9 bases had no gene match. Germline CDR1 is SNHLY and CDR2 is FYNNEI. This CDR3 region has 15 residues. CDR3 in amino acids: CASTRNRGQADTQYF. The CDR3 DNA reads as TGTGCCAGCACCCGAAACAGGGGGCAGGCAGATACGCAGTATTTT. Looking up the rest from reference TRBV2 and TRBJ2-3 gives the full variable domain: EPEVTQTPSHQVTQMGQEVILRCVPISNHLYFYWYRQILGQKVEFLVSFYNNEISEKSEIFDDQFSVERPDGSNFTLKIRSTKLEDSAMYFCASTRNRGQADTQYFGPGTRLTVL.

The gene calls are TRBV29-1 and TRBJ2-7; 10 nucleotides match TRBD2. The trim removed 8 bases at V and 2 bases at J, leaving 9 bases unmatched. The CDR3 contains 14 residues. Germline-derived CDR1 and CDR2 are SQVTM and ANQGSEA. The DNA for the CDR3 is TGCAGCCCAAGGCTAGCGGGAGTCCCCTACGAGCAGTACTTC. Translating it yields CSPRLAGVPYEQYF.

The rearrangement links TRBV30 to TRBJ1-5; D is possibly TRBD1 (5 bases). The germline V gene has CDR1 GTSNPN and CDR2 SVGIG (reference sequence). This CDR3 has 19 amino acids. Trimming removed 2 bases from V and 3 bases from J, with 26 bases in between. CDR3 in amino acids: CAWSPSGTWGGQNNQPQHF. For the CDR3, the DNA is TGTGCCTGGAGTCCCTCAGGTACATGGGGGGGTCAAAACAATCAGCCCCAGCATTTT. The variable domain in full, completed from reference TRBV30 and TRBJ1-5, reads SQTIHQWPATLVQPVGSPLSLECTVEGTSNPNLYWYRQAAGRGLQLLFYSVGIGQISSEVPQNLSASRPQDRQFILSSKKLLLSDSGFYLCAWSPSGTWGGQNNQPQHFGDGTRLSIL.

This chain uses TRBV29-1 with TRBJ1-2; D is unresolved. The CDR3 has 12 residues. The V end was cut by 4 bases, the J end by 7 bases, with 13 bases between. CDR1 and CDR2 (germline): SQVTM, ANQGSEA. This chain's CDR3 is CSVVEQAGGYTF. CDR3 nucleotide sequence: TGCAGCGTTGTCGAGCAGGCCGGTGGCTACACCTTC.

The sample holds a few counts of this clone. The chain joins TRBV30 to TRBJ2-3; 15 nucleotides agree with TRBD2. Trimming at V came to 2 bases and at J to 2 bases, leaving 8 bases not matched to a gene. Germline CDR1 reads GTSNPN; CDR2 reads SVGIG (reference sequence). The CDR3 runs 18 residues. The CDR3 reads CAWSTGLAGGPLTDTQYF. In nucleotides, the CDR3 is TGTGCCTGGAGTACGGGACTAGCGGGGGGCCCCCTCACAGATACGCAGTATTTT.

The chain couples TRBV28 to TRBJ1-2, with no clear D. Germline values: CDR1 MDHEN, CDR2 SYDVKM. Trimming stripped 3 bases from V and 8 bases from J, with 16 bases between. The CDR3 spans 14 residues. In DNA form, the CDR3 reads TGTGCCAGCAGTTTCCGGGTCCTTGATTGGGGCTACACCTTC. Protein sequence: CASSFRVLDWGYTF.

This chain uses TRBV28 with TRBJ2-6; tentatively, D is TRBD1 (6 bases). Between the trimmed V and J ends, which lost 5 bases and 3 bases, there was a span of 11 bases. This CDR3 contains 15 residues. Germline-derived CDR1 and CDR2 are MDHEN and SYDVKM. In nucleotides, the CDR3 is TGTGCCAGCAGTGACTCAGGGGTTGGGGCCAACGTCCTGACTTTC. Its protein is CASSDSGVGANVLTF.

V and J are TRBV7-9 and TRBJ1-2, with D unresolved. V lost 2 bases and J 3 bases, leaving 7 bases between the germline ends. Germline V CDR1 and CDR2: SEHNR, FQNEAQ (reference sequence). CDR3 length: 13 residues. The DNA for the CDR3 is TGTGCCAGCAGCTTACACAACGACTATGGCTACACCTTC. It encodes CASSLHNDYGYTF.

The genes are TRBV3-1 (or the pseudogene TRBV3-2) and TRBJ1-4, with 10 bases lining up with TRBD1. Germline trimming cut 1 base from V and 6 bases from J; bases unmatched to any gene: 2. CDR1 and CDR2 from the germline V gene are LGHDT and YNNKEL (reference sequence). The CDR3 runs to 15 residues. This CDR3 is CASSQGTGGDEKLFF. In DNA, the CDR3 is TGTGCCAGCAGCCAAGGGACAGGGGGGGATGAAAAACTGTTTTTT.